The 20 T cell receptor beta chains in this list originate from one sample, sequenced in a study of blood T cell repertoires in COVID-19. Produced via immunoSEQ multiplex PCR; TCRdb's table is partial and in-frame only. The table has some 250,000 clones, around 86% seen once. Sequenced input: PBMCs or T cells enriched from blood (not recorded which). Receptors originate from a woman aged 40 to 49 with acute COVID-19.

The chain carries TRBV5-5 and TRBJ2-7; 7 bases are a match to TRBD1. The V gene's germline CDR1 is SGHKS and CDR2 YYEKEE (reference sequence). The V segment lost 4 bases and the J segment 2 bases; nucleotides outside the gene matches: 6. The CDR3 loop spans 14 amino acids. The CDR3 reads CASSESTGTYEQYF. The CDR3 DNA sequence: TGTGCCAGCAGCGAATCGACAGGGACCTACGAGCAGTACTTC. Filled out from reference TRBV5-5 and TRBJ2-7, the complete variable domain reads DAGVTQSPTHLIKTRGQQVTLRCSPISGHKSVSWYQQVLGQGPQFIFQYYEKEERGRGNFPDRFSARQFPNYSSELNVNALLLGDSALYLCASSESTGTYEQYFGPGTRLTVT.

The chain links TRBV13 to TRBJ1-2; D unresolved. The germline gives CDR1 PRHDT, CDR2 FYEKMQ (reference sequence). Trimming shortened V by 3 bases and J by 4 bases, and 9 bases separated the two germline ends. The CDR3 is made up of 13 amino acids. The CDR3: CASSFSGVYGYTF. The CDR3 DNA reads as TGTGCCAGCAGCTTCTCCGGGGTCTATGGCTACACCTTC. Supplemented by reference TRBV13 and TRBJ1-2, the full variable domain reads AAGVIQSPRHLIKEKRETATLKCYPIPRHDTVYWYQQGPGQDPQFLISFYEKMQSDKGSIPDRFSAQQFSDYHSELNMSSLELGDSALYFCASSFSGVYGYTFGSGTRLTVV.

The rearrangement links TRBV30 to TRBJ2-5; 7 nucleotides agree with TRBD1. This CDR3 spans 13 amino acids. Germline V lookup: CDR1 GTSNPN, CDR2 SVGIG (reference sequence). The junction had 4 bases not matched to a gene; V was cut back by 1 base and J by 5 bases. CDR3 in amino acids: CAWSGGQAETQYF. DNA of the CDR3: TGTGCCTGGAGTGGTGGACAGGCGGAGACCCAGTACTTC.

The chain joins TRBV2 to TRBJ1-1; D is unclear. Germline lookup yields CDR1 SNHLY and CDR2 FYNNEI. Trimming cost V 11 bases and J 4 bases, with 17 bases left between them. The CDR3 has 13 residues. The chain's CDR3 is CAALSARGTEAFF. In DNA, the CDR3 is TGTGCCGCCCTTTCGGCCCGGGGCACTGAAGCTTTCTTT. Filled out from reference TRBV2 and TRBJ1-1, the complete variable domain reads EPEVTQTPSHQVTQMGQEVILRCVPISNHLYFYWYRQILGQKVEFLVSFYNNEISEKSEIFDDQFSVERPDGSNFTLKIRSTKLEDSAMYFCAALSARGTEAFFGQGTRLTVV.

V gene TRBV2 combines with J gene TRBJ2-7, with D perhaps TRBD2 (5 bases). Germline values: CDR1 SNHLY, CDR2 FYNNEI. CDR3 length: 13 residues. Deletions cut 4 bases from V and 2 bases from J, with 9 bases between. In DNA form, the CDR3 reads TGTGCCAGCAGTGCGGGGATCACCTACGAGCAGTACTTC. It is translated as CASSAGITYEQYF.

The chain couples TRBV4-2 to TRBJ1-5; TRBD1 matches 8 bases. V gave up 3 bases and J gave up 7 bases; unmatched junction bases: 8. Germline V gene data show CDR1 as LGHNA and CDR2 as YNFKEQ. The CDR3 totals 15 residues. The CDR3 DNA is TGTGCCAGCAGCCAGGGAGGACAGGGCAGACAGCCCCAGCATTTT. As protein: CASSQGGQGRQPQHF.

The CDR3 region has the DNA TGTGCCAGCAGTGAGCAGTGGCTGAACACTGAAGCTTTCTTT. Encoded protein: CASSEQWLNTEAFF. V gene TRBV6-1 combines with J gene TRBJ1-1; no definite D call. Germline loops: CDR1 MNHNS, CDR2 SASEGT. V was pared by 3 bases and J by 0 bases, with 8 bases between. The CDR3 contains 14 residues.

The rearrangement uses TRBV11-2 and TRBJ2-1; 8 bases match TRBD1. CDR1 is SGHAT, CDR2 FQNNGV, per germline. The CDR3 has 14 amino acids. The J segment lost 11 bases and the V segment lost 5 bases, leaving 11 bases of the junction unmatched. CDR3 loop: CASSPYSNRGKQFF. DNA for the CDR3: TGTGCCAGCAGCCCTTATTCCAACAGGGGGAAGCAGTTCTTC. Combining the CDR3 with reference TRBV11-2 and TRBJ2-1 gives the whole variable domain EAGVAQSPRYKIIEKRQSVAFWCNPISGHATLYWYQQILGQGPKLLIQFQNNGVVDDSQLPKDRFSAERLKGVDSTLKIQPAKLEDSAVYLCASSPYSNRGKQFFGPGTRLTVL.

The J gene is TRBJ2-1, the V gene TRBV6-5; unclear D gene. Trimming took 6 bases from V and 4 from J, leaving 10 bases between them. CDR3 size: 13 residues. From germline, CDR1 is MNHEY and CDR2 SVGAGI. CDR3 protein: CASRAALYNEQFF. DNA of the CDR3: TGTGCCAGCAGGGCTGCTCTTTACAATGAGCAGTTCTTC.

In this sample, this clone turned up a few times. The chain uses TRBV6-1 and TRBJ2-1, with TRBD2 identical over 9 bases. The junction had 1 base not matched to a gene; V was cut back by 1 base and J by 6 bases. Germline CDR1 and CDR2: MNHNS and SASEGT. The CDR3 consists of 14 residues. The CDR3, as DNA: TGTGCCAGCAGTGAAGGGACTAGCGCCAATGAGCAGTTCTTC. As protein: CASSEGTSANEQFF.

J is TRBJ2-5 and V is TRBV11-3, with D perhaps TRBD2 (5 bases). V lost 3 bases to trimming and J lost 7 bases, with 6 bases between them. The CDR3 covers 11 residues. Germline V CDR1 and CDR2: SGHNT, YENEEA. CDR3: CASSFEGTQYF. The CDR3 nucleotides are TGTGCCAGCAGCTTTGAGGGGACCCAGTACTTC.

The V call is TRBV2, the J call TRBJ2-2; D unclear. Trimming stripped 3 bases from V and 7 bases from J, with 3 bases between. In germline, CDR1 is SNHLY, CDR2 FYNNEI. The CDR3 spans 11 residues. This chain's CDR3 is CASSDLGELFF. CDR3 coding DNA: TGTGCCAGCAGTGACCTCGGGGAGCTGTTTTTT.

This clone has just one count. The chain uses TRBV6-5 and TRBJ1-3, with D tentatively TRBD1 (6 bases). This CDR3 has 11 amino acids. Germline assignment: CDR1 MNHEY and CDR2 SVGAGI. Deletions cut 11 bases from V and 11 bases from J, with 16 bases between. In nucleotides, the CDR3 is TGTGCCTCTTCAGGGGACGCTGCCATATATTTT. Its protein product is CASSGDAAIYF.

The CDR3 loop is CAISESGQENQVQHF. The CDR3, as DNA: TGTGCCATCAGTGAGTCAGGACAGGAAAATCAGGTCCAGCATTTT. The rearrangement uses TRBV10-3 and TRBJ1-5, with TRBD1 matching over 7 bases. The CDR3 sequence is 15 residues long. Germline V gene sequence: CDR1 ENHRY, CDR2 SYGVKD. With 0 bases clipped from V and 12 bases from J, the junction kept 11 bases outside the gene matches.

The chain carries TRBV27 and TRBJ1-2; D may be TRBD1 (5 bases). The ends were cut back, 6 bases at V and 5 bases at J, with 13 bases in the middle. The CDR3 is 13 residues long. Germline V CDR1 and CDR2: MNHEY, SMNVEV (reference sequence). In nucleotides, the CDR3 is TGTGCCAGCAGCAATCCCGGGGGATATGGCTACACCTTC. As protein: CASSNPGGYGYTF.

CDR3 residues: CASPGAIRTDTQYF. The DNA of the CDR3 is TGTGCCAGCCCAGGGGCTATTCGCACAGATACGCAGTATTTT. This rearrangement joins TRBV6-5 to TRBJ2-3; weak D call: TRBD1 (6 bases). The CDR3 length is 14 residues. V shed 8 bases and J shed 1 base, with 13 bases lying between them. Germline V CDR1 and CDR2: MNHEY, SVGAGI.

The chain has TRBV4-1 and TRBJ2-1, with 7 bases aligning to TRBD1. There are 15 residues in the CDR3. With V trimmed by 4 bases and J by 2 bases, 5 bases remained unmatched. CDR1 and CDR2 (germline): MGHRA, YSYEKL. CDR3 in amino acids: CASSRGTDTYNEQFF. In DNA, the CDR3 is TGCGCCAGCAGCCGAGGGACAGACACCTACAATGAGCAGTTCTTC.

V is TRBV28 and J is TRBJ2-1; D might be TRBD1 (6 bases). Trimming stripped 7 bases from V and 8 bases from J, with 12 bases between. The CDR3 runs to 12 residues. Germline lookup yields CDR1 MDHEN and CDR2 SYDVKM. The CDR3 loop reads CASNDPGDEQFF. CDR3 coding DNA: TGTGCCAGCAACGACCCAGGGGATGAGCAGTTCTTC.

This clone occurred a few times. The chain has TRBV19 and TRBJ2-2; TRBD1 agrees at 9 bases. J was trimmed by 5 bases and V by 7 bases; bases with no gene match: 5. The CDR3 covers 14 residues. The germline gives CDR1 LNHDA, CDR2 SQIVND (reference sequence). Written as DNA, the CDR3 is TGTGCCAGTAACAGGGGGCGACTTACCGGGGAGCTGTTTTTT. Its protein is CASNRGRLTGELFF.

The chain links TRBV9 to TRBJ2-7; D may be TRBD1 (6 bases). Trimming left V 1 base short and J 1 base short, with 9 bases between. Germline values: CDR1 SGDLS, CDR2 YYNGEE. This CDR3 comprises 14 residues. CDR3 region: CASSVMDSSYEQYF. In nucleotides, the CDR3 is TGTGCCAGCAGCGTAATGGACAGTTCCTACGAGCAGTACTTC.